These T cell receptor beta chains were read from a single sample in a study of patients and donors after allogeneic stem cell transplantation. Each CDR3 protein is one row after TCRdb ran MiXCR on the RT-PCR reads. Of 400,000 to 450,000 distinct CDR3 sequences listed, 16% are singletons. Sample: blood, either unsorted or a sorted T cell fraction (not recorded which). These receptors originate from a human donor who was either an allogeneic HSCT recipient or a stem cell or donor lymphocyte infusion donor (not recorded which). It is not recorded whose cells these are; they may come from a transplant donor. Both conserved end residues are trimmed from each CDR3. The listing skips clone size in some rows; elsewhere it reads once, few, many or a size class.

j_call v_call clone_size cdr3_aa
TRBJ1-2 TRBV20-1 few SAAPRGSNYGYT
TRBJ2-7 TRBV11-2 - ASSLRPGLTYEQY
TRBJ1-1 TRBV19 few ASSTGGKNTEAF
TRBJ2-5 TRBV27 - ASSFGAGGRETQY
TRBJ2-5 TRBV5-1 few ASSLRSGQETQY
TRBJ2-7 TRBV11-2 few ASSKLGTGVHEQY
TRBJ2-3 TRBV9 - ASSPRNQWGLHTDTQY
TRBJ2-5 TRBV9 - ASSAPRGETQY
TRBJ2-1 TRBV7-8 - ASSLVPGLAVAEQF
TRBJ1-2 TRBV6-5 - ASSYLGRTDYGYT